Below are 21 T cell receptor beta chains sequenced from a single sample in a study of shared clonotypes between healthy human individuals (dated by TCRdb to the early 2020s). Receptor libraries were prepared by the immunoSEQ multiplex PCR assay. Here the immuneACCESS table is served through TCRdb, limited to in-frame sequences with V and J called. Missing clones are a known gap in these copies; in checked studies unresolved V genes cover under half, and the rest lacks a known reason. Recorded for this sample are some 580,000 clones; almost 97% of them occurred a single time. 0.045% to 0.06% of the sample lies in the top ten. Sequencing input: naive CD4+ T cells sorted from blood. In the paper's terms, the cell subset or site label means: CD45RA+ positively selected. These receptor sequences come from a young woman in good health.

This sequence joins TRBV18 and TRBJ2-7; 11 bases fit TRBD2. This CDR3 has 15 residues. CDR1 KGHSH and CDR2 LQKENI come from the germline V gene. Trimming removed 4 bases from V and 5 bases from J; junction bases left unmatched: 7. The DNA of the CDR3 is TGTGCCAGCTCACGAGGACTAGCGGGCATCAACGAGCAGTACTTC. The encoded protein is CASSRGLAGINEQYF.

V gene TRBV4-1 combines with J gene TRBJ2-7; 7 bases align to TRBD1. V was clipped by 0 bases and J by 0 bases; unmatched bases: 5. CDR1 is MGHRA and CDR2 is YSYEKL in the germline V gene. This CDR3 is built from 16 residues. The CDR3 reads CASSQERTGISYEQYF. The CDR3 region has the DNA TGCGCCAGCAGCCAAGAAAGGACAGGTATCTCCTACGAGCAGTACTTC.

This sequence joins TRBV10-3 and TRBJ1-4; 9 positions match TRBD1. The junction had 10 bases not matched to a gene; V was cut back by 3 bases and J by 8 bases. The CDR3 loop spans 16 amino acids. Germline CDR1 ENHRY, CDR2 SYGVKD. CDR3 sequence reads: CAISELQGASPEKLFF. CDR3 nucleotide sequence: TGTGCCATCAGTGAATTACAGGGGGCCTCACCCGAAAAACTGTTTTTT.

The genes are TRBV29-1 and TRBJ2-5; 8 bases align to TRBD2. CDR1 is SQVTM and CDR2 is ANQGSEA in the germline V gene. The CDR3 sequence is 14 residues long. V lost 3 bases to trimming and J lost 5 bases; unmatched junction nucleotides: 8. CDR3 in amino acids: CSVDRAGGTETQYF. The CDR3 DNA is TGCAGCGTTGATAGGGCGGGGGGTACCGAGACCCAGTACTTC.

The rearrangement joins TRBV11-3 to TRBJ2-6; D gene uncertain. The CDR3 is 14 residues long. Trimming removed 4 bases from V and 1 base from J, with 5 bases in between. Germline V gene lookup returns CDR1 SGHNT and CDR2 YENEEA. The DNA of the CDR3 is TGTGCCAGCAGCTCTTCATCTGGGGCCAACGTCCTGACTTTC. Its protein product is CASSSSSGANVLTF.

The V and J genes are TRBV6-1 and TRBJ2-7; D is unclear. CDR3 length: 13 residues. Germline CDR1 and CDR2: MNHNS and SASEGT. V lost 4 bases and J 3 bases, leaving 10 bases between the germline ends. The DNA of the CDR3 is TGTGCCAGCAGTGTGCGGCACGGCTACGAGCAGTACTTC. This gives the protein CASSVRHGYEQYF.

The chain joins TRBV2 to TRBJ1-4; D call uncertain. The length of the CDR3 is 14 residues. Germline values: CDR1 SNHLY, CDR2 FYNNEI. The germline V and J ends were trimmed by 8 bases and 2 bases, with 12 bases remaining between them. The DNA of the CDR3 is TGTGCCAGCGCCTCCACGGGGACTAATGAAAAACTGTTTTTT. This translates into CASASTGTNEKLFF.

The J gene is TRBJ1-4, the V gene TRBV30; D remains unclear. The CDR3 sequence is 13 residues long. Trimming took 0 bases from V and 5 from J, leaving 7 bases between them. Germline-derived CDR1 and CDR2 are GTSNPN and SVGIG (reference sequence). CDR3 sequence reads: CAWSVSRNEKLFF. CDR3 coding DNA: TGTGCCTGGAGTGTATCCAGGAATGAAAAACTGTTTTTT.

For this clone: This sample also contains other DNA sequences that code for the same CDR3. The chain uses TRBV5-1 and TRBJ2-5; D assignment may be TRBD1 or TRBD2 (7 bases each). Germline V lookup: CDR1 SGHRS, CDR2 YFSETQ. The CDR3 contains 15 residues. The germline V and J ends were trimmed by 0 bases and 2 bases, with 11 bases remaining between them. The CDR3 DNA reads TGCGCCAGCAGCTTGGTCCAGGGGGGGCAAGAGACCCAGTACTTC. Its translation: CASSLVQGGQETQYF.

The chain carries TRBV28 and TRBJ2-7, with TRBD2 matching 8 bases. This CDR3 is 16 amino acids long. V gave up 2 bases and J gave up 2 bases; unmatched junction bases: 8. CDR1 is MDHEN, CDR2 SYDVKM, per germline. The CDR3 DNA follows: TGTGCCAGCAGTTTAATGCGCGGTAGCGGGACCTACGAGCAGTACTTC. As protein: CASSLMRGSGTYEQYF.

The chain is built from TRBV27 and TRBJ1-1, with no clear D. The CDR3 contains 14 residues. The germline V gene has CDR1 MNHEY and CDR2 SMNVEV (reference sequence). With 5 bases removed from V and 5 bases from J, the gap between germline ends came to 15 bases. The CDR3 here is CASSPHEGVTEAFF. CDR3 coding DNA: TGTGCCAGCAGTCCCCACGAGGGAGTTACTGAAGCTTTCTTT.

This chain joins TRBV7-9 and TRBJ1-4, with TRBD1 matching 10 bases. The CDR3 covers 16 residues. Germline values: CDR1 SEHNR, CDR2 FQNEAQ (reference sequence). The V segment lost 5 bases and the J segment 2 bases; nucleotides outside the gene matches: 5. The CDR3, as DNA: TGTGCCAGCAGCAGATGGACAGGGGGTACTAATGAAAAACTGTTTTTT. Protein sequence: CASSRWTGGTNEKLFF.

The chain links TRBV10-3 to TRBJ1-3; D is unclear. The germline gives CDR1 ENHRY, CDR2 SYGVKD. V lost 10 bases and J lost 0, with 13 bases in between. This CDR3 has 14 residues. The CDR3 DNA follows: TGTGCCAGCACCCCCGCCGGCTCTGGAAACACCATATATTTT. It yields the protein CASTPAGSGNTIYF.

The J gene is TRBJ2-1, the V gene TRBV27; 7 bases match TRBD2. J lost 6 bases, V lost 4 bases, and 15 bases had no gene match. Germline CDR1 is MNHEY and CDR2 is SMNVEV (reference sequence). This CDR3 has 17 residues. The CDR3: CASSSSLGRERSNEQFF. For the CDR3, the DNA is TGTGCCAGCAGTTCCTCTTTGGGGCGGGAGAGGAGCAATGAGCAGTTCTTC.

The chain joins TRBV6-6 to TRBJ1-5; TRBD1 matches at 7 bases. Germline V CDR1 and CDR2: MNHNY, SVGAGI (reference sequence). The CDR3 has 14 amino acids. Trimming took 6 bases from V and 3 from J; bases not matched to a gene: 5. The CDR3 loop reads CASSGGQINQPQHF. CDR3 DNA sequence: TGTGCCAGCAGCGGGGGACAGATCAATCAGCCCCAGCATTTT.

The CDR3 DNA sequence: TGTGCCAGCAGCCAGACGGTGCTAGCCAAAAACATTCAGTACTTC. Translating it yields CASSQTVLAKNIQYF. This chain connects TRBV28 to TRBJ2-4; D call uncertain. V dropped 6 bases and J dropped 0 bases, with 12 bases sitting between them. Germline lookup yields CDR1 MDHEN and CDR2 SYDVKM. The CDR3 covers 15 residues.

The chain couples TRBV27 to TRBJ2-7; tentatively, D is TRBD1 (6 bases). Germline V gene sequence: CDR1 MNHEY, CDR2 SMNVEV (reference sequence). V lost 3 bases, J lost 3 bases, and 12 bases lay in between. The CDR3 runs 14 residues. The CDR3, as DNA: TGTGCCAGCAGTTTCTCCGGGACAATCTACGAGCAGTACTTC. This codes for CASSFSGTIYEQYF.

This clone has just one count. The rearrangement links TRBV28 to TRBJ2-3; 8 nucleotides line up with TRBD2. CDR1 is MDHEN, CDR2 SYDVKM, per germline. There are 17 residues in the CDR3. V trimming: 2 bases; J trimming: 9 bases; junction bases outside the gene matches: 16. This CDR3 reads CASSLPPGSGRRLTQYF. The DNA for the CDR3 is TGTGCCAGCAGTTTACCCCCAGGGAGCGGGAGAAGGTTGACGCAGTATTTT.

This sequence joins TRBV10-1 and TRBJ2-1; 11 bases align to TRBD2. The CDR3 runs 15 residues. V gave up 6 bases and J gave up 4 bases; unmatched junction bases: 5. Per the germline V gene, CDR1 is WNHNN and CDR2 is SYGVQD (reference sequence). In DNA form, the CDR3 reads TGCGCCAGCAGAACTAGACTAGCGGGATACAATGAGCAGTTCTTC. Translating gives CASRTRLAGYNEQFF.

V usage is TRBV10-3 and J usage is TRBJ1-5; D ambiguous. Trimming took off 6 bases at V and 7 bases at J, with 13 bases between the two ends. The CDR3 is made up of 13 amino acids. Germline values: CDR1 ENHRY, CDR2 SYGVKD. The CDR3 spells CAIRQTTDQPQHF. The DNA of the CDR3 is TGTGCCATCAGGCAAACAACGGACCAGCCCCAGCATTTT.

The chain uses TRBV5-1 and TRBJ1-1; D is unresolved. The V gene lost 4 bases and the J gene lost 1 base, with 8 bases spanning the gap. The CDR3 runs to 13 residues. Looked up from germline, CDR1 is SGHRS and CDR2 is YFSETQ. This CDR3 reads CASSSTKNTEAFF. The CDR3 DNA follows: TGCGCCAGCAGCAGCACAAAGAACACTGAAGCTTTCTTT.